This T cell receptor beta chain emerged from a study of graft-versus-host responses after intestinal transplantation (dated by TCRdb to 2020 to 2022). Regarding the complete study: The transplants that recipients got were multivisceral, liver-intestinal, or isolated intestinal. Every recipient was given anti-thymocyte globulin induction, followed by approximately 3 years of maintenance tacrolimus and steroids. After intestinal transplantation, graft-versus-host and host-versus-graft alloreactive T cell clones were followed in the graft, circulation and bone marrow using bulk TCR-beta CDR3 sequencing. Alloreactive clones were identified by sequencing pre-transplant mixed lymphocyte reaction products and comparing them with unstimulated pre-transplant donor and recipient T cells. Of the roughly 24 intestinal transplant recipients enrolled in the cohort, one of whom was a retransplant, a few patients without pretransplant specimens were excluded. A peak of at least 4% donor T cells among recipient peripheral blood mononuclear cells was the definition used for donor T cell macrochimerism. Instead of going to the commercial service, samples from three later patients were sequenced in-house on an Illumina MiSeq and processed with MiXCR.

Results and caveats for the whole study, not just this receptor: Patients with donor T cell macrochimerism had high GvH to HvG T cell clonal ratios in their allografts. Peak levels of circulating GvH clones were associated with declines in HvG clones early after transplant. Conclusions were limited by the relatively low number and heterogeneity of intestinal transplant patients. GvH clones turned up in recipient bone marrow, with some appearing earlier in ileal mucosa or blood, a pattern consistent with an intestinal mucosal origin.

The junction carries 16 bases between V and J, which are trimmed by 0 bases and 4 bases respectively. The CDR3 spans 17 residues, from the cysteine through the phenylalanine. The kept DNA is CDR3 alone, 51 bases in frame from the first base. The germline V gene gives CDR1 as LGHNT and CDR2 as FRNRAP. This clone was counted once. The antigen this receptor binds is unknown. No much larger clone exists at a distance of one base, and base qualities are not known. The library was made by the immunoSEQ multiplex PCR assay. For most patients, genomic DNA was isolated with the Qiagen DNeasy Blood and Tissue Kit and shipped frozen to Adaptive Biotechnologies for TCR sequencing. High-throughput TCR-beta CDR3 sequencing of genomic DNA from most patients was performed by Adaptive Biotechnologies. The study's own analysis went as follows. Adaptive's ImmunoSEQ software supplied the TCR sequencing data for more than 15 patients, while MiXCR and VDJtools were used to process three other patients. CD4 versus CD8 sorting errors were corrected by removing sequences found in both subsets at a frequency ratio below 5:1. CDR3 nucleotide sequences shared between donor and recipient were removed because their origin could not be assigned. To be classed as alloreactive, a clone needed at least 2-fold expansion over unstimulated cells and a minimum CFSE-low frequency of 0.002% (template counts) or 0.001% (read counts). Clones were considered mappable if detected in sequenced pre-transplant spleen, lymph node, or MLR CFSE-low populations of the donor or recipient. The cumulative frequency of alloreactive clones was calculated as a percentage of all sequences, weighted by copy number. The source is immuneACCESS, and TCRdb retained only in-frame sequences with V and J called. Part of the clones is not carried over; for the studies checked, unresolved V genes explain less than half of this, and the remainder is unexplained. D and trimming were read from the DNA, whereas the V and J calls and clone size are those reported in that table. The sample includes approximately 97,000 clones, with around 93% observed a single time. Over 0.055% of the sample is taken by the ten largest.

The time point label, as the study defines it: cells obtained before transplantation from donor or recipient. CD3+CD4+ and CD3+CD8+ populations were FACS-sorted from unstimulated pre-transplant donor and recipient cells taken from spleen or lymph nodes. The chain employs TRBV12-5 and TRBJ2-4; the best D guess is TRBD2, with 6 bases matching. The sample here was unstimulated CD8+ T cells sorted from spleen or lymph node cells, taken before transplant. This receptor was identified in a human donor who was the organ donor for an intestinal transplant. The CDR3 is CASGLVLEGLGKNIQYF. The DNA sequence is TGTGCTAGTGGTTTGGTACTGGAGGGGTTGGGAAAAAACATTCAGTACTTC.